The clone carrying this TCR beta chain was counted ten times or more. Its antigen is currently unknown. The germline V gene encodes CDR1 MGHDK and CDR2 SYGVNS. V was pared by 2 bases and J by 1 base, with 4 bases between. CDR3 length equals 13 residues. The naive CD8 libraries originated from between roughly 17,000 and 1,100,000 sorted cells and drew on 10%, 30% or 50% RNA. Preparation of the bulk TCR libraries relied on previously described methods and listed TCR primers. TCRdb reprocessed the PCR reads with MiXCR, giving one entry per CDR3 protein. This table holds some 93,000 distinct CDR3 sequences, roughly 21% found once. The sample comes from a study of molecular identifiers for immune sequencing clone quantification. Study-wide points: Reports indicate spiked Jurkat TCR RNA from one cell could be found among some 980,000 naive cells.

This chain connects TRBV25-1 to TRBJ2-3; D gene unclear. The receptor comes from a human donor in good health. Some libraries in this study had Jurkat cell RNA spiked in. The sample consisted of naive CD8+ T cells from blood, with Jurkat cell RNA spiked in. Subset of the sample: FACS-sorted CD8+CD4-CCR7+CD45RA+ naive T cells. In DNA form, the CDR3 reads TGTGCCAGCAGTGAAACTGGCACAGATACGCAGTATTTT. The encoded protein is CASSETGTDTQYF.